This TCR beta chain was identified in a study of T cells in Graves' hyperthyroidism and ophthalmopathy. The study, taken as a whole, reports: In simple terms, a model built on 13 V-J features told ophthalmopathy apart from stable hyperthyroidism. Among clonotypes expanded in thyroid above 0.001, most were also found in blood.

CDR3 length: 13 amino acids. CDR1 and CDR2 (germline): MDHEN, SYDVKM. Trimming shortened V by 8 bases and J by 7 bases, and 18 bases separated the two germline ends. Ten or more counts support this clonotype. Its matching antigen is unknown. Amplified regions were TCR beta CDR3 sequences from RNA transcripts. With the HTBI primer set, the TCR CDR3 went through a first round of RT-PCR. TCRdb reprocessed the multiplex PCR reads with MiXCR, giving one entry per CDR3 protein. The sample lists 300,000 to 350,000 distinct CDR3 sequences, 14% occurring once. When ophthalmopathy did not progress within 18 months, Graves' hyperthyroidism was considered stable. Exclusion criteria comprised uncontrolled infection, other autoimmune disease, pregnancy or lactation.

The V call is TRBV28, the J call TRBJ2-7; perhaps D is TRBD1 or TRBD2 (5 bases each). This receptor was obtained from a woman under 40 with Graves' hyperthyroidism. Sequenced: blood. The CDR3 DNA reads as TGTGCCAGCGGCTGGGACCGCCCTCATGAGCAGTACTTC. The encoded protein is CASGWDRPHEQYF.